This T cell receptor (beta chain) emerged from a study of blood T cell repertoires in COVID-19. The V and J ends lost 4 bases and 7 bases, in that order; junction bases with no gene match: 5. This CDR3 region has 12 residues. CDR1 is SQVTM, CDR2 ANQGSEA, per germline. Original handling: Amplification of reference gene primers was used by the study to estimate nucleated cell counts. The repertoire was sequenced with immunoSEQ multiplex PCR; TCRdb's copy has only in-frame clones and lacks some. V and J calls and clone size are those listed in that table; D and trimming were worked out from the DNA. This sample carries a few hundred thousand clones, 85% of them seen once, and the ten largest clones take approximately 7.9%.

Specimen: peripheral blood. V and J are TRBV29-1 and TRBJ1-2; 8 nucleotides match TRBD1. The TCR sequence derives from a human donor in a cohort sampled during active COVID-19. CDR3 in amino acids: CSVGGQGAGYTF. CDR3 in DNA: TGCAGCGTTGGCGGGCAGGGGGCTGGCTACACCTTC. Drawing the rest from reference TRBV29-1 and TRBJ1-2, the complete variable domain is SAVISQKPSRDICQRGTSLTIQCQVDSQVTMMFWYRQQPGQSLTLIATANQGSEATYESGFVIDKFPISRPNLTFSTLTVSNMSPEDSSIYLCSVGGQGAGYTFGSGTRLTVV.